The present T cell receptor beta chain was sequenced within a study of post-analysis software for immune sequencing data (dated by TCRdb to between 2014 and 2016). In the study overall: The recorded disease courses included relapsing-remitting, secondary progressive and progressive-relapsing multiple sclerosis, and some patients had no subtype annotation. The patient repertoires were compared against approximately eleven previously published healthy control repertoires obtained from donors aged roughly 6 to 25 years. A subset of samples was prepared in parallel using single-end sample barcoding, then pooled and co-amplified after Illumina adapter ligation. Overall study outcomes, separate from this receptor: Compared with controls, multiple sclerosis patients had significantly lower normalized Chao1 diversity, a finding suggesting substantial peripheral T-cell clonal expansion. Direct clustering with F measure showed strong co-clustering of samples prepared in the same batch, prompting a batch-effect correction. Significantly higher frequencies in patients than in controls were found for roughly 5 TRBV segments, including TRBV5-6, TRBV5-1 and TRBV20-1. The multiple sclerosis patient group was slightly younger than the control group.

The method behind the library was PCR. The instrument was an Illumina HiSeq 2500. Unique molecular identifiers were incorporated into TCR beta cDNA libraries to reduce PCR and sequencing biases. Every 1 to 10 million input T cells yielded 500,000 or so cDNA molecules, meaning each molecule approximated one T cell. The same protocol used for the earlier healthy control dataset was applied to prepare and sequence the patient libraries. Within a given batch, samples were prepared together, multiplexed and sequenced on the same HiSeq lane. In the source study's methods: Raw barcoded reads were processed with MIGEC, and single-read molecular identifier groups were discarded before consensus assembly and CDR3 extraction. Clonotype tables were post-analysed with VDJtools, normalizing diversity by down-sampling all datasets to the smallest sample size. In repertoire overlap clustering, CDR3 amino acid sequences, but not nucleotide sequences, were matched to correct batch-related cross-sample contamination. TCRdb reprocessed the public reads (quality trimming at Q25 with fastp, clone calling with MiXCR) and kept in-frame beta chains. Here each entry gathers all rows of one CDR3 protein and keeps the most common genes and DNA. TCRdb's processing, not the authors', yielded these V and J calls. The sample table lists fewer than 850,000 distinct CDR3 sequences, 40% to 55% of them with a count of one. The ten most abundant clones make up roughly 4.5% of the sample.

This clonotype was seen once. Its antigen remains undetermined. Base quality data are lacking; no much larger clone is found one base away. CDR1 and CDR2 were assigned from the germline V gene as ENHRY and SYGVKD. From V the trimming removes 6 bases and from J it removes 5 bases, while the gene matches leave 17 bases of the junction unaccounted for. Measured from the cysteine to the phenylalanine, the CDR3 is 19 residues long. Only CDR3 DNA is held: 57 bases, read in frame from base 1. TCR beta repertoires were profiled from peripheral blood of under 15 young patients with multiple sclerosis to demonstrate the VDJtools post-analysis software. Multiple sclerosis patients were children and adolescents aged roughly 6 to 16 years.

Sequenced: blood. The V and J segments used are TRBV10-3 and TRBJ2-3, and TRBD2 aligns with 13 junction nucleotides. The clonotype comes from a girl aged 10 to 17 with multiple sclerosis. The bases are TGTGCCATCAGGGAATTAGTTCCGTCGACTAGCGGGGGGCGAGATACGCAGTATTTT. It codes for CAIRELVPSTSGGRDTQYF.